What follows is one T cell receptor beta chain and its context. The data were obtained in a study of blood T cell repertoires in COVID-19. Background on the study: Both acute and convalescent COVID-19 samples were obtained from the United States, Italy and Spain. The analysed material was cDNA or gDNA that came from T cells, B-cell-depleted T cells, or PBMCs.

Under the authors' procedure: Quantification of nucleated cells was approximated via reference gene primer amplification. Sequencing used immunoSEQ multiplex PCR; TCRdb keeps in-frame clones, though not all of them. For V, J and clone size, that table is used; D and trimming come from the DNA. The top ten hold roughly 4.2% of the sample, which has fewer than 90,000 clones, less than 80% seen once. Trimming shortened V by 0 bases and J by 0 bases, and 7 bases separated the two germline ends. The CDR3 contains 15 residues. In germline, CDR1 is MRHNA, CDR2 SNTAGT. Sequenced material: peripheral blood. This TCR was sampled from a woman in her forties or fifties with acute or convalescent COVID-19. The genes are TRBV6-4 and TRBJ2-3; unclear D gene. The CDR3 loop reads CASSDSAGSTDTQYF. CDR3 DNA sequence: TGTGCCAGCAGTGACTCGGCAGGCAGCACAGATACGCAGTATTTT.